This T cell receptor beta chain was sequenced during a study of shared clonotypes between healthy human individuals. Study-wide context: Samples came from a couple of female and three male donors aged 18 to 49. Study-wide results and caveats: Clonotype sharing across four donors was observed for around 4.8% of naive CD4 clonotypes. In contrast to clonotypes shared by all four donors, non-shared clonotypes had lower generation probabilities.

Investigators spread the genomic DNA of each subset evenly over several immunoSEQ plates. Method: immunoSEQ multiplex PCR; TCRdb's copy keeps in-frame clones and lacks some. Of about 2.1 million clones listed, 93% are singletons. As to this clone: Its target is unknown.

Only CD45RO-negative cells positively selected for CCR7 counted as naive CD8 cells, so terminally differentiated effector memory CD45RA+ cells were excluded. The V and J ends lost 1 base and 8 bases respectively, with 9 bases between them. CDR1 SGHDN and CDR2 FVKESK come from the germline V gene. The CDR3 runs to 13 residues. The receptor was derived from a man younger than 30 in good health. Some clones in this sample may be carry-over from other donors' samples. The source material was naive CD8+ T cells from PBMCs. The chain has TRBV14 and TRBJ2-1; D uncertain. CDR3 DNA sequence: TGTGCCAGCAGCCAAGGGCTAGTCGATGAGCAGTTCTTC. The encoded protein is CASSQGLVDEQFF.